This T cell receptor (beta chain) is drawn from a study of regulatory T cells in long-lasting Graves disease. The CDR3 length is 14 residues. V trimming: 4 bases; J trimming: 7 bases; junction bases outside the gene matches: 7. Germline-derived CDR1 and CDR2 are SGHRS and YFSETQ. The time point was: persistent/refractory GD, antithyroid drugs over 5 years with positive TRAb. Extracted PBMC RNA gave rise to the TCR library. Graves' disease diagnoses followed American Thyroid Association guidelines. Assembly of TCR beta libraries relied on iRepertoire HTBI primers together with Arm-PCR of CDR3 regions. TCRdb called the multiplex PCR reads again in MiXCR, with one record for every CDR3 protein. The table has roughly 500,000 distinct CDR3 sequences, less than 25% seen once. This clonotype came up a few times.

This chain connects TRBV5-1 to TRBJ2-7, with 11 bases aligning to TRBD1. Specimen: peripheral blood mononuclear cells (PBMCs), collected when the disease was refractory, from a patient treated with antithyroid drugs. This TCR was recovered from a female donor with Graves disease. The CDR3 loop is CASSTDRGQGEQYF. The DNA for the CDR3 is TGCGCCAGCAGCACGGACAGGGGGCAAGGTGAGCAGTACTTC.